The 8 T cell receptor beta chains below all came from one sample that was sequenced in a study of beta chain features in type 1 diabetes. The investigators reverse transcribed all of the isolated RNA, so they sequenced expressed TCRB transcripts. The protocol was immunoSEQ multiplex PCR, while the TCRdb copy is restricted to in-frame clones and leaves out a portion. Of fewer than 900,000 clones listed, 15% to 20% are singletons. Sequencing input: naive CD4+ T cells from blood. These receptors were taken from a woman between 18 and 29 years old in good health.

This clone was observed a few times. The rearrangement joins TRBV6-5 to TRBJ2-7, with 7 nucleotides matching TRBD1. Germline assignment: CDR1 MNHEY and CDR2 SVGAGI. V was pared by 7 bases and J by 2 bases, with 5 bases of the junction left unmatched. This CDR3 spans 13 amino acids. The CDR3 region has the DNA TGTGCCAGCACCTCGGGACAGACCTACGAGCAGTACTTC. Translated: CASTSGQTYEQYF.

This clone was detected a few times. The chain is built from TRBV19 and TRBJ2-3, with 7 bases fitting TRBD1. After removal of 6 bases from V and 0 bases from J, the junction contained 12 bases not matched to a gene. The CDR3 is made up of 17 amino acids. Germline V gives CDR1 LNHDA, CDR2 SQIVND (reference sequence). In DNA, the CDR3 is TGTGCCAGTAGGCTGAGACATACAGGGGCTAGCACAGATACGCAGTATTTT. Translated, it gives CASRLRHTGASTDTQYF. Full variable domain (remainder filled in from reference TRBV19 and TRBJ2-3): DGGITQSPKYLFRKEGQNVTLSCEQNLNHDAMYWYRQDPGQGLRLIYYSQIVNDFQKGDIAEGYSVSREKKESFPLTVTSAQKNPTAFYLCASRLRHTGASTDTQYFGPGTRLTVL.

This clone appeared a few times. The chain uses TRBV7-2 and TRBJ2-5; D unclear. The ends were cut back, 1 base at V and 1 base at J, with 4 bases in the middle. Germline CDR1 SGHTA, CDR2 FQGNSA. The CDR3 has 13 amino acids. The CDR3 bases are TGTGCCAGCAGCTTAGACAGCCAAGAGACCCAGTACTTC. It codes for CASSLDSQETQYF.

V is TRBV6-5 and J is TRBJ2-1; 7 bases align to TRBD2. The V segment lost 8 bases and the J segment 0 bases; nucleotides outside the gene matches: 7. Germline V gives CDR1 MNHEY, CDR2 SVGAGI. This CDR3 is built from 15 residues. The CDR3 region is CASLSSGGSYNEQFF. The DNA for the CDR3 is TGTGCCAGCCTTTCTAGCGGAGGCTCCTACAATGAGCAGTTCTTC.

The chain uses TRBV4-3 and TRBJ2-5; D assignment may be TRBD1 or TRBD2 (6 bases each). V was clipped by 0 bases and J by 0 bases, with 23 bases between them. CDR3 length: 20 amino acids. Germline assignment: CDR1 LGHNA and CDR2 YSLEER. CDR3 sequence (DNA): TGCGCCAGCAGCCAAGAACCCGCGGGGCTCGGGGGCCGTGACCAAGAGACCCAGTACTTC. Translated: CASSQEPAGLGGRDQETQYF.

The sample holds a few counts of this clone. The V call is TRBV28, the J call TRBJ2-7; perhaps D is TRBD1 or TRBD2 (5 bases each). From germline, CDR1 is MDHEN and CDR2 SYDVKM. This CDR3 has 15 residues. Trimming removed 10 bases at V and 1 base at J, with 20 bases between. CDR3 amino acids: CANLIGDRGSYEQYF. DNA of the CDR3: TGTGCCAACCTAATCGGGGACCGGGGATCCTACGAGCAGTACTTC.

This clone showed up just a few times. The chain couples TRBV4-3 to TRBJ2-1; D is possibly TRBD2 (6 bases). Germline lookup yields CDR1 LGHNA and CDR2 YSLEER. CDR3 size: 18 residues. V was clipped by 0 bases and J by 7 bases, with 22 bases between them. The CDR3 bases are TGCGCCAGCAGCCAAGAGAGTCTAGGAGCGGGTTTTGGGAATGAGCAGTTCTTC. Encoded protein: CASSQESLGAGFGNEQFF.

This clone was detected only a few times. This chain connects TRBV7-2 to TRBJ2-7; D is possibly TRBD2 (6 bases). Trimming removed 3 bases at V and 1 base at J, with 10 bases between. The CDR3 consists of 14 residues. Germline-derived CDR1 and CDR2 are SGHTA and FQGNSA. The CDR3 DNA reads as TGTGCCAGCAGCTTCTTCGCGGGGTCCTACGAGCAGTACTTC. This gives the protein CASSFFAGSYEQYF.